This is a list of T cell receptor beta chains from one sample in a study of shared clonotypes between healthy human individuals. Sequenced by immunoSEQ multiplex PCR; TCRdb stores in-frame clones only, minus some. The sample records 2 million to 2.5 million clones, approximately 95% being singletons. The material sequenced was naive CD8+ T cells sorted from blood. The receptors here all came from a man between 18 and 35 years old in good health. Each CDR3 is given with its conserved first and last residue. The D gene is left open where the match is weak. The size of a clone is reported for some rows only, either as once, few or many, or as a class for expanded clones.

cdr3_nt: TGTGCCAGCAGCGGATTGGCGACAGGGAAAGGGGCAACTAATGAAAAACTGTTTTTT; cdr3_aa: CASSGLATGKGATNEKLFF; clone_size: NA; j_call: TRBJ1-4; v_call: TRBV9; d_call: TRBD1
cdr3_nt: TGTGCCAGCAGCCCTGGGACGGAGGTTATGAAGCAGTACTTC; cdr3_aa: CASSPGTEVMKQYF; clone_size: NA; j_call: TRBJ2-7; v_call: TRBV13; d_call: NA
cdr3_nt: TGTGCCAGCAGCGTAACCGACAGGGAACCTTATTTGAATGAGCAGTTCTTC; cdr3_aa: CASSVTDREPYLNEQFF; clone_size: NA; j_call: TRBJ2-1; v_call: TRBV7-6; d_call: TRBD1
cdr3_nt: TGTGCCCACGACAGGGGGGCGGCCTACGAGCAGTACTTC; cdr3_aa: CAHDRGAAYEQYF; clone_size: NA; j_call: TRBJ2-7; v_call: TRBV12-5; d_call: TRBD1
cdr3_nt: TGCGCCAGCAGCCAAGATAGCCTCGACTACGAGCAGTACTTC; cdr3_aa: CASSQDSLDYEQYF; clone_size: NA; j_call: TRBJ2-7; v_call: TRBV4-1; d_call: NA
cdr3_nt: TGTGCCAGCAGTGGGACAGGGAGAAATGAAAAACTGTTTTTT; cdr3_aa: CASSGTGRNEKLFF; clone_size: NA; j_call: TRBJ1-4; v_call: TRBV2; d_call: TRBD1
cdr3_nt: TGTGCCACGGGACTTTCATACTACGAGCAGTACTTC; cdr3_aa: CATGLSYYEQYF; clone_size: NA; j_call: TRBJ2-7; v_call: TRBV27; d_call: NA
cdr3_nt: TGCGCCAGCAGCCAAAGTACGGAAGCTTTCTTT; cdr3_aa: CASSQSTEAFF; clone_size: NA; j_call: TRBJ1-1; v_call: TRBV4-3; d_call: NA
cdr3_nt: TGTGCCAGCAGTTTAGCTGGGGAAGATCAGGGTTCAGTCTTT; cdr3_aa: CASSLAGEDQGSVF; clone_size: NA; j_call: TRBJ1-1; v_call: TRBV28; d_call: NA
cdr3_nt: TGTGCCAGCAGCTTAGCGCTCCAGCCGGCAACCTACGAGCAGTACTTC; cdr3_aa: CASSLALQPATYEQYF; clone_size: NA; j_call: TRBJ2-7; v_call: TRBV7-2; d_call: NA
cdr3_nt: TGTGCCAGCAGTTTACCCCGGACAGGGGCTACCTACGAGCAGTACTTC; cdr3_aa: CASSLPRTGATYEQYF; clone_size: once; j_call: TRBJ2-7; v_call: TRBV27; d_call: TRBD1
cdr3_nt: TGTGCCAGCAGCCCCCGGGGCTGGGGTCCACTCTTC; cdr3_aa: CASSPRGWGPLF; clone_size: many; j_call: TRBJ2-1; v_call: TRBV28; d_call: NA
cdr3_nt: TGCAGCGTTAGACAGCAAGCCTACGAGCAGTACTTC; cdr3_aa: CSVRQQAYEQYF; clone_size: NA; j_call: TRBJ2-7; v_call: TRBV29-1; d_call: NA
cdr3_nt: TGCGCCAGCAGCCCCGGACAGGGACGAGGACTTTGGCGGGAGACCCAGTACTTC; cdr3_aa: CASSPGQGRGLWRETQYF; clone_size: once; j_call: TRBJ2-5; v_call: TRBV5-1; d_call: TRBD1
cdr3_nt: TGTGCCAGCAGTTCCCTGGGACAGCAAGATCCGCAGTACTTC; cdr3_aa: CASSSLGQQDPQYF; clone_size: NA; j_call: TRBJ2-7; v_call: TRBV27; d_call: TRBD1
cdr3_nt: TGTGCCATCAGTGGCAACAGGGCCGGATCCACTGAAGCTTTCTTT; cdr3_aa: CAISGNRAGSTEAFF; clone_size: NA; j_call: TRBJ1-1; v_call: TRBV10-3; d_call: NA
cdr3_nt: TGTGCCAGCAGCCTTTATGTTAGGAATGAGCAGTTCTTC; cdr3_aa: CASSLYVRNEQFF; clone_size: NA; j_call: TRBJ2-1; v_call: TRBV9; d_call: NA
cdr3_nt: TGCGCCAGCAGCCAAAGACAGGTGGGAACTGAAGCTTTCTTT; cdr3_aa: CASSQRQVGTEAFF; clone_size: NA; j_call: TRBJ1-1; v_call: TRBV4-1; d_call: NA
cdr3_nt: TGTGCCAGCAGTTTCGGGCTTGCCTACGAGCAGTACTTC; cdr3_aa: CASSFGLAYEQYF; clone_size: NA; j_call: TRBJ2-7; v_call: TRBV27; d_call: NA
cdr3_nt: TGTGCCAGCAGCTTAGTTGCCAGATACGAGCAGTACTTC; cdr3_aa: CASSLVARYEQYF; clone_size: NA; j_call: TRBJ2-7; v_call: TRBV13; d_call: NA
cdr3_nt: TGTGCCAGCGTAGCGGGAGGGGGTGAGCAGTTCTTC; cdr3_aa: CASVAGGGEQFF; clone_size: NA; j_call: TRBJ2-1; v_call: TRBV25-1; d_call: TRBD2
cdr3_nt: TGTGCCAGCAGTTCCGCGACACTCACTAACTATGGCTACACCTTC; cdr3_aa: CASSSATLTNYGYTF; clone_size: NA; j_call: TRBJ1-2; v_call: TRBV6-5; d_call: NA
cdr3_nt: TGTGCCAGCAGCTTCATAGGGGATGAGCAGTTCTTC; cdr3_aa: CASSFIGDEQFF; clone_size: NA; j_call: TRBJ2-1; v_call: TRBV7-6; d_call: NA
cdr3_nt: TGTGCCAGCACCGCAGGGGATTCCTTCCGGCCCCAGCATTTT; cdr3_aa: CASTAGDSFRPQHF; clone_size: NA; j_call: TRBJ1-5; v_call: TRBV2; d_call: NA
cdr3_nt: TGCGCCAGCCGGGGTGCGAACACCGGGGAGCTGTTTTTT; cdr3_aa: CASRGANTGELFF; clone_size: once; j_call: TRBJ2-2; v_call: TRBV10-1; d_call: NA
cdr3_nt: TGTGCCAGTAGTATAGGTCAGGGAAACCTTCTCGAGCAGTACTTC; cdr3_aa: CASSIGQGNLLEQYF; clone_size: NA; j_call: TRBJ2-7; v_call: TRBV19; d_call: NA
cdr3_nt: TGCGCCAGCAGCTTGGTAGGCCTCGAGGCCCTCCACTTT; cdr3_aa: CASSLVGLEALHF; clone_size: NA; j_call: TRBJ1-6; v_call: TRBV5-1; d_call: NA
cdr3_nt: TGTGCCAGCAGCTCGGGTAACACTGAAGCTTTCTTT; cdr3_aa: CASSSGNTEAFF; clone_size: NA; j_call: TRBJ1-1; v_call: TRBV11-1; d_call: NA
cdr3_nt: TGTGCCAGCAGCTTAATCCCTTCCGGGGGTTGGACCGGGGAGCTGTTTTTT; cdr3_aa: CASSLIPSGGWTGELFF; clone_size: NA; j_call: TRBJ2-2; v_call: TRBV11-2; d_call: NA
cdr3_nt: TGTGCCAGCAGATACGGTAAGCGGGGAAACACCATATATTTT; cdr3_aa: CASRYGKRGNTIYF; clone_size: NA; j_call: TRBJ1-3; v_call: TRBV6-5; d_call: NA
cdr3_nt: TGTGCCACCTCCGACAGGTACAACAATGAGCAGTTCTTC; cdr3_aa: CATSDRYNNEQFF; clone_size: NA; j_call: TRBJ2-1; v_call: TRBV27; d_call: NA